The clone carrying this T cell receptor (beta chain) has more than one count but fewer than ten. Its antigen remains unknown. This CDR3 is built from 18 residues. Trimming cost V 0 bases and J 4 bases, with 21 bases left between them. CDR1 and CDR2 from the germline V gene are ENHRY and SYGVKD. This specimen comes from a study of metastatic and nonmetastatic thyroid tumors. About the study: Malignant and benign thyroid patients had repertoires compared in peripheral blood and tumor or nodule tissue. General study points: According to reports, the diversity of TCR beta was significantly higher in malignant thyroid tumors than in benign nodules, and this held in both blood and tumor samples.

Thyroid surgery was performed in patients who had received no treatment beforehand. Original handling: Variation in CDR3 across clinicopathological groups served as the basis for constructing a distant-metastasis classifier in papillary thyroid cancer. MiXCR re-clonotyped the PCR reads for TCRdb. The authors' filters were not applied to this entry. The sample contains some 17,000 clones, around 25% of which appear only once. The rearrangement links TRBV10-3 to TRBJ1-1; tentative D call: TRBD1 (6 bases). Sequencing was performed on adjacent normal tissue. This TCR derives from a female donor with papillary thyroid cancer or a benign thyroid nodule (not recorded which). Some clones in this sample may be carry-over from other donors' samples. CDR3 nucleotide sequence: TGTGCCATCAGTGAGTCTCTGGACAGACGCCCGTCCGGCACTGAAGCTTTCTTT. Translation gives CAISESLDRRPSGTEAFF.